These 10 T cell receptor beta chains were sequenced from one sample in a study of PD-1 blockade in classical Hodgkin lymphoma. Generated by immunoSEQ multiplex PCR, the TCRdb table keeps only in-frame clones and is missing some. Found here are 39,000 or so clones, approximately 90% of them singletons; the top ten hold less than 7%. Relapse was seen in all patients after autologous stem cell transplantation, and brentuximab vedotin exposure was variable. The sequencing here drew on peripheral blood mononuclear cells (PBMCs), taken before the second cycle of nivolumab. All receptors come from a human donor with classical Hodgkin lymphoma.

The V gene is TRBV28, the J gene TRBJ2-3, with D hard to call. Trimming took 3 bases from V and 3 from J, leaving 7 bases between them. Germline CDR1 is MDHEN and CDR2 is SYDVKM. The CDR3 is 13 residues long. CDR3 protein: CASSLVRTDTQYF. The CDR3 DNA reads TGTGCCAGCAGTTTGGTAAGGACAGATACGCAGTATTTT.

The chain couples TRBV21-1 to TRBJ2-1; the DNA was not compared with TRBD2, the D call given in the table. TRBV21-1 is reported as a pseudogene. The CDR3 totals 22 residues. CDR3 nucleotides: TGTGCCAGCAGCAAAATCTGGATAAGACTAGCGGGAGGGCGTAAAACCTACAATGAGCAGTTCTTC. Translation gives CASSKIWIRLAGGRKTYNEQFF.

The chain uses TRBV19 and TRBJ2-1; TRBD2 might be the D (5 bases). V was cut by 1 base and J by 7 bases, with 5 bases left in between. Germline V gene sequence: CDR1 LNHDA, CDR2 SQIVND (reference sequence). The CDR3 has 12 amino acids. The CDR3 protein is CASSIGGNEQFF. The CDR3 nucleotides read TGTGCCAGTAGTATAGGAGGGAATGAGCAGTTCTTC.

This sequence joins TRBV9 and TRBJ2-1; D is unclear. CDR1 and CDR2 from the germline V gene are SGDLS and YYNGEE. V lost 0 bases and J lost 7, with 11 bases in between. This CDR3 has 14 residues. CDR3 sequence: CASSVAPLVNEQFF. CDR3 DNA sequence: TGTGCCAGCAGCGTAGCCCCCCTAGTAAATGAGCAGTTCTTC.

The chain carries TRBV7-2 and TRBJ1-6, with a tentative D call TRBD1 (5 bases). Per germline, CDR1 SGHTA and CDR2 FQGNSA. Trimming shortened V by 1 base and J by 9 bases, and 16 bases separated the two germline ends. The CDR3 spans 16 residues. CDR3 nucleotide sequence: TGTGCCAGCAGCTTAGATGTCGGGGGTGGTATTTCACCCCTCCACTTT. This sequence encodes CASSLDVGGGISPLHF.

This chain uses TRBV7-2 with TRBJ2-4; D possibly corresponds to TRBD1 (5 bases). The CDR3 spans 13 residues. The germline gives CDR1 SGHTA, CDR2 FQGNSA. Trimming removed 7 bases at V and 6 bases at J, with 13 bases between. The CDR3 DNA reads as TGTGCCAGCACCCAGGGTAGGGGAAACATTCAGTACTTC. This gives the protein CASTQGRGNIQYF.

The rearrangement joins TRBV7-6 to TRBJ1-2, with D unresolved. V was trimmed by 0 bases and J by 2 bases, leaving 4 bases between them. Per the germline V gene, CDR1 is SGHVS and CDR2 is FNYEAQ. CDR3 length equals 13 residues. For the CDR3, the DNA is TGTGCCAGCAGCTTAGCAGGGAACTATGGCTACACCTTC. Translating gives CASSLAGNYGYTF.

The rearrangement uses TRBV6-6 and TRBJ1-6, with 8 bases matching TRBD1. Trimming cost V 4 bases and J 5 bases; bases outside gene matches: 4. The germline V gene encodes CDR1 MNHNY and CDR2 SVGAGI (reference sequence). The CDR3 extends over 15 amino acids. CDR3 sequence (DNA): TGTGCCAGCAGTTTGCCGGGACAGGATAATTCACCCCTCCACTTT. Translation: CASSLPGQDNSPLHF.

This chain links TRBV9 with TRBJ2-3; 7 bases agree with TRBD1. The CDR3 runs to 16 residues. The V gene end was trimmed by 0 bases and the J gene end by 4 bases; junction bases not matched to a gene: 8. Looked up from germline, CDR1 is SGDLS and CDR2 is YYNGEE. In DNA form, the CDR3 reads TGTGCCAGCAGCGTAGACCCCCGACAGGGTGCAGATACGCAGTATTTT. It codes for CASSVDPRQGADTQYF. Variable domain in full (rest from reference TRBV9 and TRBJ2-3): DSGVTQTPKHLITATGQRVTLRCSPRSGDLSVYWYQQSLDQGLQFLIQYYNGEERAKGNILERFSAQQFPDLHSELNLSSLELGDSALYFCASSVDPRQGADTQYFGPGTRLTVL.

The gene calls are TRBV29-1 and TRBJ2-7, with a tentative D call TRBD1 (7 bases). Trimming removed 7 bases at V and 7 bases at J, with 20 bases between. The CDR3 has 13 residues. The germline CDR1 and CDR2 sequences are SQVTM and ANQGSEA. Here the CDR3 reads CSARGDTSWEQYF. For the CDR3, the DNA is TGCAGCGCCAGGGGGGACACCTCTTGGGAGCAGTACTTC.